Following are 22 T cell receptor beta chains from one sample sequenced in a study of T cells in Graves' hyperthyroidism and ophthalmopathy. Amplified TCR beta CDR3 regions came from RNA transcripts. During a first-round RT-PCR of the TCR CDR3, the HTBI primer set was used. TCRdb itself ran the multiplex PCR reads through MiXCR, one entry per CDR3 protein. Here the sample spans 480,000 or so distinct CDR3 sequences, about 46% being singletons. Sequencing was done on a sample of peripheral blood or thyroid tissue (not recorded which). The receptors come from an adult woman with Graves' disease, either hyperthyroidism or ophthalmopathy (not recorded which).

In regard to this clonotype: The junction departs from germline at one end; a sequencing error may be responsible. V usage is TRBV19 and J usage is TRBJ2-7; D call uncertain. The CDR3 covers 14 residues. Germline-derived CDR1 and CDR2 are LNHDA and SQIVND (reference sequence). The chain's CDR3 is CASSLELDSYEQYF. As DNA, the CDR3 is TGTGCCAGTAGTCTAGAGCTGGATAGCTACGAGCAGTACTTC.

A word on this clonotype: Its ends do not fully match the called genes, so a read error is possible. V is TRBV5-1 and J is TRBJ1-2; 7 bases map to TRBD1. This CDR3 contains 14 residues. Germline-derived CDR1 and CDR2 are SGHRS and YFSETQ. In nucleotides, the CDR3 is TGCGCCAGCAGCTTGGGACAGGGTAACTATGGCGACACCTTC. It codes for CASSLGQGNYGDTF.

Only a few counts were recorded for this clonotype. The chain employs TRBV5-1 and TRBJ2-7; 8 bases agree with TRBD2. The junction had 12 bases not matched to a gene; V was cut back by 1 base and J by 6 bases. The CDR3 totals 16 residues. Germline loops: CDR1 SGHRS, CDR2 YFSETQ. CDR3 nucleotide sequence: TGCGCCAGCAGCTTGTCGGGACTAGGGGGTCCACGCGAGCAGTACTTC. Translating gives CASSLSGLGGPREQYF.

This chain links TRBV7-9 with TRBJ1-1; 10 nucleotides agree with TRBD1. The junction had 11 bases not matched to a gene; V was cut back by 5 bases and J by 5 bases. Per the germline V gene, CDR1 is SEHNR and CDR2 is FQNEAQ (reference sequence). The CDR3 runs 16 residues. The CDR3, as DNA: TGTGCCAGCAGCCTCCCCTCCGGGACAGGGGTGACTGAAGCTTTCTTT. Residues: CASSLPSGTGVTEAFF.

This clonotype was seen repeatedly, ten times or more. The rearrangement joins TRBV19 to TRBJ2-6, with D possibly matching TRBD2 (5 bases). The CDR3 has 12 residues. Germline-derived CDR1 and CDR2 are LNHDA and SQIVND (reference sequence). Trimming left V 10 bases short and J 3 bases short, with 7 bases between. CDR3 amino acids: CATEGGANVLTF. The DNA for the CDR3 is TGTGCCACCGAGGGTGGGGCCAACGTCCTGACTTTC.

J is TRBJ1-2 and V is TRBV12-3 or TRBV12-4, with D possibly being TRBD1 (5 bases). Trimming left V 6 bases short and J 14 bases short, with 16 bases between. The CDR3 contains 11 residues. CDR3 DNA: TGTGCCAGCAGCATGGGAGACAGCGAAACCTTC. Translation: CASSMGDSETF.

Only one count was recorded for this clonotype. The V call is TRBV7-9, the J call TRBJ1-5, with no clear D. V was shortened by 5 bases and J by 8 bases, with 16 bases between the two germline ends. The CDR3 consists of 14 residues. Germline assignment: CDR1 SEHNR and CDR2 FQNEAQ (reference sequence). CDR3 amino acids: CASSTWTSGEPQHF. The CDR3, as DNA: TGTGCCAGCAGCACCTGGACTAGCGGTGAGCCCCAGCATTTT.

There are a few counts of this clonotype. The chain links TRBV25-1 to TRBJ2-2; D ambiguous. V lost 7 bases to trimming and J lost 0 bases, with 9 bases between them. This CDR3 has 14 amino acids. Germline lookup yields CDR1 MGHDK and CDR2 SYGVNS. The chain's CDR3 is CASNKNANTGELFF. The DNA for the CDR3 is TGTGCCAGCAATAAGAACGCGAACACCGGGGAGCTGTTTTTT.

This clonotype was counted many times. At one of its ends the junction is not consistent with the germline gene, which may arise from a read error. This sequence joins TRBV7-2 and TRBJ2-7, with D unresolved. This CDR3 spans 12 amino acids. CDR1 SGHTA and CDR2 FQGNSA come from the germline V gene. DNA of the CDR3: TGTGCCAACAGCTATGACCGCTCGCAGCAGTACTTC. The encoded protein is CANSYDRSQQYF.

V and J are TRBV7-2 and TRBJ1-2; D uncertain. The ends were cut back, 1 base at V and 8 bases at J, with 14 bases in the middle. This CDR3 has 14 residues. Germline V CDR1 and CDR2: SGHTA, FQGNSA. The CDR3 region is CASSLVSGEGGYTF. CDR3 DNA: TGTGCCAGCAGCTTAGTTAGTGGGGAGGGAGGCTACACCTTC.

A few counts support this clonotype. This sequence joins TRBV7-2 and TRBJ2-7, with D perhaps TRBD1 (5 bases). This CDR3 spans 14 amino acids. Germline loops: CDR1 SGHTA, CDR2 FQGNSA. The V end lost 2 bases, the J end lost 2 bases, and 10 bases lay between the germline ends. The DNA for the CDR3 is TGTGCCAGCAGCTTACACAGGTTCACCTACGAGCAGTACTTC. Translated: CASSLHRFTYEQYF.

The chain links TRBV7-3 to TRBJ2-2; D ambiguous. The V end was cut by 4 bases, the J end by 6 bases, with 6 bases between. Germline V gives CDR1 SGHTA, CDR2 FQGTGA. CDR3 size: 12 residues. As DNA, the CDR3 is TGTGCCAGCAGCTCATCGGCCGGGGAGCTGTTTTTT. Its translation is CASSSSAGELFF.

This chain joins TRBV20-1 and TRBJ1-1, with 7 bases identical to TRBD1. V dropped 4 bases and J dropped 3; count of bases not matched to a gene: 5. Germline V gene lookup returns CDR1 DFQATT and CDR2 SNEGSKA (reference sequence). This CDR3 has 13 residues. CDR3 in DNA: TGCAGTGCTACCACAGGGGAGTACACTGAAGCTTTCTTT. It specifies CSATTGEYTEAFF.

The chain combines TRBV7-9 with TRBJ1-2; a possible D gene is TRBD1 (6 bases). Trimming removed 4 bases at V and 5 bases at J, with 14 bases between. The CDR3 sequence is 14 residues long. Germline V gene sequence: CDR1 SEHNR, CDR2 FQNEAQ (reference sequence). CDR3 region: CASSSWDTGYGYTF. The CDR3 coding sequence is TGTGCCAGCAGCTCCTGGGACACCGGTTATGGCTACACCTTC.

The chain employs TRBV28 and TRBJ1-5; maybe TRBD1 (5 bases). The germline gives CDR1 MDHEN, CDR2 SYDVKM. The CDR3 is 13 residues long. Between the trimmed V and J ends, which lost 6 bases and 4 bases, there was a span of 10 bases. CDR3 residues: CASSGHINQPQHF. The CDR3 coding sequence is TGTGCCAGCAGCGGACATATAAATCAGCCCCAGCATTTT.

This clonotype appeared a few times. The chain uses TRBV19 and TRBJ2-6, with D possibly matching TRBD2 (5 bases). The CDR3 consists of 15 residues. Per germline, CDR1 LNHDA and CDR2 SQIVND (reference sequence). Trimming shortened V by 3 bases and J by 0 bases, and 6 bases separated the two germline ends. DNA of the CDR3: TGTGCCAGTAGTATCGGGATCTCTGGGGCCAACGTCCTGACTTTC. Its protein is CASSIGISGANVLTF. Supplemented by reference TRBV19 and TRBJ2-6, the full variable domain reads DGGITQSPKYLFRKEGQNVTLSCEQNLNHDAMYWYRQDPGQGLRLIYYSQIVNDFQKGDIAEGYSVSREKKESFPLTVTSAQKNPTAFYLCASSIGISGANVLTFGAGSRLTVL.

V is TRBV7-8 and J is TRBJ2-7, with 7 nucleotides matching TRBD2. CDR3 size: 13 residues. Trimming took 5 bases from V and 2 from J; bases not matched to a gene: 3. CDR1 and CDR2 from the germline V gene are SGHVS and FQNEAQ. The CDR3 protein is CASSIGLAYEQYF. Here the CDR3 DNA reads TGTGCCAGCAGCATCGGACTAGCCTACGAGCAGTACTTC.

This rearrangement joins TRBV7-6 to TRBJ1-1; tentatively, D is TRBD1 (6 bases). Germline values: CDR1 SGHVS, CDR2 FNYEAQ. The CDR3 consists of 16 residues. V was cut by 6 bases and J by 2 bases, with 19 bases left in between. CDR3 coding DNA: TGTGCCAGCAGTCCCAAAACACGGACAGTCAACACTGAAGCTTTCTTT. Residues: CASSPKTRTVNTEAFF. Combining the CDR3 with reference TRBV7-6 and TRBJ1-1 gives the whole variable domain GAGVSQSPRYKVTKRGQDVALRCDPISGHVSLYWYRQALGQGPEFLTYFNYEAQQDKSGLPNDRFSAERPEGSISTLTIQRTEQRDSAMYRCASSPKTRTVNTEAFFGQGTRLTVV.

About this clonotype: One end of the junction varies from germline; a read error may be responsible. The chain employs TRBV10-1 and TRBJ2-7; 11 bases match TRBD2. The CDR3 consists of 16 residues. Germline V CDR1 and CDR2: WNHNN, SYGVQD (reference sequence). The CDR3 nucleotides are TGTGCCAGCAGCTTGGGTAGCGGGAGGGCTGGTCACGAGCAGTACTTC. It specifies CASSLGSGRAGHEQYF.

The table lists this clonotype with many counts. The genes are TRBV12-3 or TRBV12-4 and TRBJ1-1; perhaps TRBD1 as D (6 bases). V gave up 3 bases and J gave up 7 bases, with 18 bases separating them. This CDR3 has 15 residues. As DNA, the CDR3 is TGTGCCAGCAGTTTCGCCACCGGGACAAACCTTGAAGCTTTCTTT. As protein: CASSFATGTNLEAFF.

The J gene is TRBJ2-2, the V gene TRBV7-9; TRBD1 matches 8 bases. This CDR3 is 17 amino acids long. Losses at the gene ends were 5 bases for V and 4 bases for J; bases not matched to a gene: 12. Germline V gives CDR1 SEHNR, CDR2 FQNEAQ (reference sequence). The CDR3 spells CASSPRSQGAGTGELFF. The CDR3 DNA reads TGTGCCAGCAGCCCCCGGTCGCAGGGGGCCGGCACCGGGGAGCTGTTTTTT.

V usage is TRBV9 and J usage is TRBJ2-7, with D perhaps matching TRBD1 (5 bases). Trimming removed 5 bases from V and 3 bases from J, with 18 bases in between. In germline, CDR1 is SGDLS, CDR2 YYNGEE. CDR3 length: 15 amino acids. In nucleotides, the CDR3 is TGTGCCAGCAGTGGGAAGGCAGGGTCGCGCTACGAGCAGTACTTC. It is translated as CASSGKAGSRYEQYF.